The next 31 T cell receptor beta chains were all read from a single sample in a study of T cell responses to AZD1222 COVID-19 vaccine. Clones were sequenced by immunoSEQ multiplex PCR, and TCRdb holds only the in-frame ones, with some missing. The sample holds roughly 80,000 clones, about 90% seen once. This specimen was peripheral blood, taken on day 0 of MenACWY control vaccination. The source of these receptors is an adult in good health.

The V and J genes are TRBV6-1 and TRBJ1-5; the D is unclear. CDR3 length: 15 residues. V dropped 0 bases and J dropped 4 bases, with 10 bases sitting between them. CDR1 and CDR2 from the germline V gene are MNHNS and SASEGT. In DNA, the CDR3 is TGTGCCAGCAGTGAAGCGCGGTCTGGAAATCAGCCCCAGCATTTT. This encodes CASSEARSGNQPQHF.

The rearrangement joins TRBV19 to TRBJ1-4, with D perhaps matching TRBD1 (5 bases). V was clipped by 3 bases and J by 8 bases, with 13 bases between them. The CDR3 covers 14 residues. The germline V gene has CDR1 LNHDA and CDR2 SQIVND (reference sequence). DNA for the CDR3: TGTGCCAGTAGTATGAGGGGAGTGGGGGAAAAACTGTTTTTT. Translated: CASSMRGVGEKLFF.

The V call is TRBV28, the J call TRBJ1-2; 8 bases map to TRBD1. The CDR3 is 14 amino acids. V was pared by 6 bases and J by 3 bases, with 6 bases of the junction left unmatched. In germline, CDR1 is MDHEN, CDR2 SYDVKM. CDR3 sequence reads: CASRSGQGDYGYTF. The CDR3 nucleotides are TGTGCCAGCAGAAGCGGACAGGGCGACTATGGCTACACCTTC.

The genes are TRBV4-1 and TRBJ1-1; TRBD1 is a possible D gene (5 bases). Trimming stripped 4 bases from V and 4 bases from J, with 22 bases between. The germline V gene encodes CDR1 MGHRA and CDR2 YSYEKL. This CDR3 region has 17 residues. CDR3: CASSPYKGALSSTEAFF. For the CDR3, the DNA is TGCGCCAGCAGCCCTTACAAAGGGGCGCTGAGTAGCACTGAAGCTTTCTTT.

The chain uses TRBV29-1 and TRBJ1-1; perhaps TRBD1 as D (5 bases). Germline V gene sequence: CDR1 SQVTM, CDR2 ANQGSEA. This CDR3 contains 13 residues. V was trimmed by 3 bases and J by 5 bases, leaving 13 bases between them. CDR3 in amino acids: CSVEVTGGTEAFF. In DNA form, the CDR3 reads TGCAGCGTTGAGGTGACTGGGGGGACTGAAGCTTTCTTT.

The chain is built from TRBV3-1 (or the pseudogene TRBV3-2) and TRBJ1-1; D is ambiguous. Germline assignment: CDR1 LGHDT and CDR2 YNNKEL (reference sequence). The CDR3 consists of 14 residues. V dropped 2 bases and J dropped 4 bases, with 11 bases sitting between them. CDR3 amino acids: CASSQLGRGTEAFF. The CDR3 nucleotides read TGTGCCAGCAGCCAACTCGGACGGGGCACTGAAGCTTTCTTT.

The rearrangement joins TRBV28 to TRBJ1-1; maybe TRBD1 (6 bases). The V end was cut by 2 bases, the J end by 4 bases, with 17 bases between. The germline CDR1 and CDR2 sequences are MDHEN and SYDVKM. This CDR3 region has 16 residues. In DNA, the CDR3 is TGTGCCAGCAGTTTAAGGTTAAGGGGGGCCGCCACTGAAGCTTTCTTT. Its protein is CASSLRLRGAATEAFF.

The rearrangement uses TRBV9 and TRBJ1-1, with D perhaps TRBD1 (5 bases). Deletions cut 4 bases from V and 2 bases from J, with 12 bases between. CDR3 size: 14 residues. The germline CDR1 and CDR2 sequences are SGDLS and YYNGEE. For the CDR3, the DNA is TGTGCCAGCAGCCCCGGGGCAACCAACACTGAAGCTTTCTTT. Translation gives CASSPGATNTEAFF.

The CDR3 DNA sequence: TGTGCCACCGGGTTTAGGCGTACTAGGGGTCGAGGCTACACCTTC. Translation gives CATGFRRTRGRGYTF. The J gene is TRBJ1-2, the V gene TRBV24-1; tentative D call: TRBD1 (5 bases). Germline V CDR1 and CDR2: KGHDR, SFDVKD. This CDR3 region has 15 residues. Trimming stripped 9 bases from V and 8 bases from J, with 24 bases between.

J is TRBJ2-5 and V is TRBV28, with TRBD2 matching 8 bases. Trimming removed 2 bases from V and 5 bases from J; junction bases left unmatched: 4. This CDR3 is built from 14 residues. From germline, CDR1 is MDHEN and CDR2 SYDVKM. The CDR3 coding sequence is TGTGCCAGCAGTTTAGCGGGAGGTGGTGAGACCCAGTACTTC. Translating gives CASSLAGGGETQYF.

This clone showed up just once. This chain uses TRBV19 with TRBJ1-6; D call uncertain. The CDR3 length is 13 residues. Germline CDR1 LNHDA, CDR2 SQIVND (reference sequence). The ends were cut back, 4 bases at V and 8 bases at J, with 9 bases in the middle. In DNA, the CDR3 is TGTGCCAGTAGTAGACTCGGGGATTCACCCCTCCACTTT. It specifies CASSRLGDSPLHF.

The chain uses TRBV30 and TRBJ1-6, with no clear D. V was clipped by 4 bases and J by 10 bases, with 23 bases between them. CDR1 is GTSNPN and CDR2 is SVGIG in the germline V gene (reference sequence). The CDR3 has 16 amino acids. The DNA for the CDR3 is TGTGCCTGGAAAAGCGCCCCTCTCGTTCGAGAGTCACCCCTCCACTTT. This encodes CAWKSAPLVRESPLHF.

V usage is TRBV5-6 and J usage is TRBJ1-1; D ambiguous. V lost 8 bases and J lost 3, with 23 bases in between. The CDR3 is made up of 16 amino acids. The germline V gene has CDR1 SGHDT and CDR2 YYEEEE. This CDR3 is CASTPASRVLYTEAFF. Here the CDR3 DNA reads TGTGCCAGTACACCGGCTAGTAGGGTCTTGTACACTGAAGCTTTCTTT.

The chain is built from TRBV27 and TRBJ1-2; 7 bases line up with TRBD1. Germline-derived CDR1 and CDR2 are MNHEY and SMNVEV (reference sequence). The CDR3 is 11 amino acids. J gave up 7 bases and V 5 bases, and 1 base lay outside the gene matches. The CDR3 reads CASSAGGGYTF. For the CDR3, the DNA is TGTGCCAGCAGTGCAGGGGGTGGCTACACCTTC.

The chain's CDR3 is CASSLASQSQGSSGYTF. DNA for the CDR3: TGTGCCAGCAGCTTAGCGAGCCAGTCACAGGGGAGCTCTGGCTACACCTTC. This rearrangement joins TRBV7-2 to TRBJ1-2; 7 bases agree with TRBD1. This CDR3 is 17 amino acids long. Germline V gives CDR1 SGHTA, CDR2 FQGNSA. V was clipped by 0 bases and J by 7 bases; unmatched bases: 14.

This chain connects TRBV7-9 to TRBJ1-3, with D tentatively TRBD1 (5 bases). Germline values: CDR1 SEHNR, CDR2 FQNEAQ (reference sequence). Trimming removed 4 bases from V and 4 bases from J, with 14 bases in between. This CDR3 has 15 amino acids. The CDR3 bases are TGTGCCAGCAGCTACGGGACCCTAGCGGGAAACACCATATATTTT. This codes for CASSYGTLAGNTIYF.

The V gene is TRBV28, the J gene TRBJ1-5, with 7 positions matching TRBD1. The CDR3 consists of 14 residues. Germline V gene sequence: CDR1 MDHEN, CDR2 SYDVKM. Losses at the gene ends were 1 base for V and 5 bases for J; bases not matched to a gene: 2. The CDR3 loop is CASSLYQGDQPQHF. The CDR3 nucleotides read TGTGCCAGCAGTTTATACCAGGGGGATCAGCCCCAGCATTTT.

Worth noting for this clone: This CDR3 is also generated by other DNA sequences in the sample. The chain joins TRBV5-1 to TRBJ1-5; a weak D match, TRBD1 (5 bases). CDR3 length equals 15 residues. V was shortened by 4 bases and J by 6 bases, with 17 bases between the two germline ends. Germline assignment: CDR1 SGHRS and CDR2 YFSETQ. CDR3 protein: CASSEGGGTPQPQHF. For the CDR3, the DNA is TGCGCCAGCAGCGAGGGTGGGGGAACCCCTCAGCCCCAGCATTTT.

The V and J genes are TRBV7-9 and TRBJ1-1; D call uncertain. CDR1 is SEHNR, CDR2 FQNEAQ, per germline (reference sequence). This CDR3 has 14 residues. Trimming removed 1 base at V and 0 bases at J, with 6 bases between. This chain's CDR3 is CASSLGTVNTEAFF. In DNA form, the CDR3 reads TGTGCCAGCAGCTTAGGAACTGTGAACACTGAAGCTTTCTTT.

The chain has TRBV18 and TRBJ2-7, with D possibly called TRBD1 or TRBD2 (5 bases each). Trimming pared 6 bases from V and 5 bases from J, leaving 14 bases between. CDR3 length: 13 amino acids. CDR1 KGHSH and CDR2 LQKENI come from the germline V gene. The CDR3 protein is CASSPGTSDEQYF. The CDR3 DNA reads as TGTGCCAGCTCTCCCGGGACGTCCGACGAGCAGTACTTC.

The chain carries TRBV6-6 and TRBJ1-1; D is unresolved. The germline V gene has CDR1 MNHNY and CDR2 SVGAGI (reference sequence). V gave up 6 bases and J gave up 1 base, with 12 bases separating them. The CDR3 is made up of 14 amino acids. CDR3 loop: CASRADIANTEAFF. The CDR3 bases are TGTGCCAGCAGGGCTGACATAGCGAACACTGAAGCTTTCTTT.

The J gene is TRBJ1-1, the V gene TRBV9, with D tentatively TRBD1 (5 bases). The CDR3 is made up of 12 amino acids. CDR1 is SGDLS, CDR2 YYNGEE, per germline. The ends were cut back, 5 bases at V and 10 bases at J, with 15 bases in the middle. The chain's CDR3 is CASSVAGRAAFF. DNA of the CDR3: TGTGCCAGCAGTGTCGCCGGCAGGGCAGCTTTCTTT.

CDR3 residues: CASSPEAGGPRETQYF. For the CDR3, the DNA is TGTGCCAGCAGCCCTGAAGCGGGAGGGCCGCGAGAGACCCAGTACTTC. The chain couples TRBV7-2 to TRBJ2-5; TRBD2 matches 10 bases. V shed 5 bases and J 4 bases; nucleotides not matched to a gene: 10. The CDR3 contains 16 residues. Germline V gene lookup returns CDR1 SGHTA and CDR2 FQGNSA.

This chain uses TRBV6-5 with TRBJ1-6; D is possibly TRBD1 (5 bases). The CDR3 runs 15 residues. The germline V gene encodes CDR1 MNHEY and CDR2 SVGAGI. V lost 7 bases and J lost 0, with 10 bases in between. CDR3 in DNA: TGTGCCAGCACCTTCAGGGCCTCCTATAATTCACCCCTCCACTTT. It yields the protein CASTFRASYNSPLHF.

The chain couples TRBV19 to TRBJ1-5; 7 nucleotides align to TRBD1. This CDR3 spans 18 amino acids. Germline V gene lookup returns CDR1 LNHDA and CDR2 SQIVND (reference sequence). The ends lost 4 bases at V and 0 bases at J; junction bases unmatched: 12. The CDR3 loop is CASSTNRDSLFSNQPQHF. The DNA for the CDR3 is TGTGCCAGTAGTACTAATCGGGACAGCCTCTTTAGCAATCAGCCCCAGCATTTT.

The chain has TRBV3-1 (or the pseudogene TRBV3-2) and TRBJ2-7; 7 bases agree with TRBD2. The germline V gene encodes CDR1 LGHDT and CDR2 YNNKEL (reference sequence). The CDR3 is 14 amino acids. The J segment lost 3 bases and the V segment lost 4 bases, leaving 6 bases of the junction unmatched. The CDR3: CASSRFRDYYEQYF. The CDR3 bases are TGTGCCAGCAGCCGGTTTAGGGACTACTACGAGCAGTACTTC.

CDR3 sequence: CATTPEGPGGEKLFF. Here the CDR3 DNA reads TGTGCCACCACCCCGGAGGGCCCAGGCGGGGAAAAACTGTTTTTT. The gene calls are TRBV15 and TRBJ1-4, with D unclear. CDR1 is LNHNV, CDR2 YYDKDF, per germline (reference sequence). The CDR3 spans 15 residues. With 7 bases removed from V and 8 bases from J, the gap between germline ends came to 20 bases.

The V call is TRBV4-2, the J call TRBJ1-1, with TRBD1 as a possible D gene (6 bases). Germline CDR1 reads LGHNA; CDR2 reads YNFKEQ. With 1 base removed from V and 5 bases from J, the gap between germline ends came to 11 bases. CDR3 size: 14 residues. The CDR3 spells CASSQVGQGTEAFF. DNA of the CDR3: TGTGCCAGCAGCCAAGTCGGCCAGGGGACTGAAGCTTTCTTT.

The table lists this clone with a count of one. V is TRBV18 and J is TRBJ2-1, with D possibly TRBD1 on 5 matching bases. Trimming cost V 4 bases and J 0 bases, with 13 bases left between them. Germline values: CDR1 KGHSH, CDR2 LQKENI. The CDR3 consists of 16 residues. CDR3 DNA sequence: TGTGCCAGCTCACAGGACGACAGAATCTCCTACAATGAGCAGTTCTTC. Protein product: CASSQDDRISYNEQFF.

The chain links TRBV6-5 to TRBJ1-5; weak D call: TRBD1 (5 bases). This CDR3 contains 13 residues. Germline V gene data show CDR1 as MNHEY and CDR2 as SVGAGI. Trimming removed 6 bases from V and 3 bases from J, with 9 bases in between. The CDR3 DNA follows: TGTGCCAGCAGGGGACGTCACAATCAGCCCCAGCATTTT. Protein: CASRGRHNQPQHF.

This chain connects TRBV19 to TRBJ2-7, with TRBD2 matching over 11 bases. The CDR3 is 14 amino acids. From germline, CDR1 is LNHDA and CDR2 SQIVND (reference sequence). The trim removed 3 bases at V and 7 bases at J, leaving 5 bases unmatched. The CDR3 reads CASSITSGSFEQYF. As DNA, the CDR3 is TGTGCCAGTAGTATCACTAGCGGGAGCTTTGAGCAGTACTTC.